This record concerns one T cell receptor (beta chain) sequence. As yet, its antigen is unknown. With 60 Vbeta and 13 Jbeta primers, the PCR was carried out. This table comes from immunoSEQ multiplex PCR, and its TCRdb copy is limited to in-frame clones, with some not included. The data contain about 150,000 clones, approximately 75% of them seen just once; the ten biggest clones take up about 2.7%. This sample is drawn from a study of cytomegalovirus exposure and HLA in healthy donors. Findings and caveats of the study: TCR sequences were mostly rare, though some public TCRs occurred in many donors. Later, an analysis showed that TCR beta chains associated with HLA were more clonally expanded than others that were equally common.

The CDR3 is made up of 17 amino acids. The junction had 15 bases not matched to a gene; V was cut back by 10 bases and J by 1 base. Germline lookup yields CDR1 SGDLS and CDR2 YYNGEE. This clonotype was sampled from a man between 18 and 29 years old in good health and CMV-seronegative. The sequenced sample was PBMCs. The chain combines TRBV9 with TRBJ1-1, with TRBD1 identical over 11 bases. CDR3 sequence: CAARSWTGGDGNTEAFF. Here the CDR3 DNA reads TGTGCCGCTCGAAGTTGGACAGGGGGCGATGGGAACACTGAAGCTTTCTTT.